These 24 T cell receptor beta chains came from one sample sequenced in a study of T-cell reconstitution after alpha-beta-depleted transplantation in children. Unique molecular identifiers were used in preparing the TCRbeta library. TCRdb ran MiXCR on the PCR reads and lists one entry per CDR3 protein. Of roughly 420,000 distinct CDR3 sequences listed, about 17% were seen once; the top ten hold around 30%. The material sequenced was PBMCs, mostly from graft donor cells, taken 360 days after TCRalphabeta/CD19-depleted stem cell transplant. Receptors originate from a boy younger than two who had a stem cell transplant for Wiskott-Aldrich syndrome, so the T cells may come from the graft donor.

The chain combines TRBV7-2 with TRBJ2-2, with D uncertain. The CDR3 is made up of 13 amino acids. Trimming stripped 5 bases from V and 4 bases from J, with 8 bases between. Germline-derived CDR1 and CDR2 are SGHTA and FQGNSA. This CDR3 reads CASSLEITGELFF. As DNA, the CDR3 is TGTGCCAGCAGCCTAGAGATCACCGGGGAGCTGTTTTTT.

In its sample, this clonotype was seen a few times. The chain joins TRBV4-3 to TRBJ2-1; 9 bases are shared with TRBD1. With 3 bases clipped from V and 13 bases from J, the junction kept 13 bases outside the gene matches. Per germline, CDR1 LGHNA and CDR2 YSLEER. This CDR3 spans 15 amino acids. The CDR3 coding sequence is TGCGCCAGCAGCCAGGTCGGGACAGGGTCGTTCGGACAGTTCTTC. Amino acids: CASSQVGTGSFGQFF.

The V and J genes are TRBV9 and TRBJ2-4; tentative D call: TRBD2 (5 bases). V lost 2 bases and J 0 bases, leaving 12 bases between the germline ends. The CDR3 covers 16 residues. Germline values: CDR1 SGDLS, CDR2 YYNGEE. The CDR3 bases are TGTGCCAGCAGCGTGGGAGCAGCGGTAGCCAAAAACATTCAGTACTTC. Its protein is CASSVGAAVAKNIQYF.

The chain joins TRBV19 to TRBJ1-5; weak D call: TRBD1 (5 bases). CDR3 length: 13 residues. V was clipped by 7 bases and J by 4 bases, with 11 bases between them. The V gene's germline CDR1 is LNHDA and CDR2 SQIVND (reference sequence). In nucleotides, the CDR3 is TGTGCCAGTACGCAGGGACGAAATCAGCCCCAGCATTTT. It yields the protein CASTQGRNQPQHF.

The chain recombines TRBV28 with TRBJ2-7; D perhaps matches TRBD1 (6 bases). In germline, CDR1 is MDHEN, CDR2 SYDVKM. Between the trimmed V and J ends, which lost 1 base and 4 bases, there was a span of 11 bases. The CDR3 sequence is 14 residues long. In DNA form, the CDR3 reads TGTGCCAGCAGTTTATTACAGGGCCCGTACGAGCAGTACTTC. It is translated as CASSLLQGPYEQYF.

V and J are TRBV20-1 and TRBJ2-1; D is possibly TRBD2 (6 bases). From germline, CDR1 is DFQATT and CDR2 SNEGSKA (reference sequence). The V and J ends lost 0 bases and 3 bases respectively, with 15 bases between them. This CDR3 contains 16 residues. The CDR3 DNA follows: TGCAGTGCTAGAGATCCACGGGGAGGCTACTACAATGAGCAGTTCTTC. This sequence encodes CSARDPRGGYYNEQFF.

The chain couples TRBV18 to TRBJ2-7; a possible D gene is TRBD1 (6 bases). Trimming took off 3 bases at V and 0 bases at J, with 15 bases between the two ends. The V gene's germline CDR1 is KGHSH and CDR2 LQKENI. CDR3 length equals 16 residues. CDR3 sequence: CASSPSTGPHSYEQYF. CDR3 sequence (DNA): TGTGCCAGCTCACCCTCGACAGGCCCCCACTCCTACGAGCAGTACTTC.

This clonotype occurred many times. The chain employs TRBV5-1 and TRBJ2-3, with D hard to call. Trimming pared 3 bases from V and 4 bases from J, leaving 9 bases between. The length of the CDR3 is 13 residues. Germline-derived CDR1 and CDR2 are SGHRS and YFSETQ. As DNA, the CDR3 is TGCGCCAGCAGCTCCGACCTGGCAGATACGCAGTATTTT. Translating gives CASSSDLADTQYF.

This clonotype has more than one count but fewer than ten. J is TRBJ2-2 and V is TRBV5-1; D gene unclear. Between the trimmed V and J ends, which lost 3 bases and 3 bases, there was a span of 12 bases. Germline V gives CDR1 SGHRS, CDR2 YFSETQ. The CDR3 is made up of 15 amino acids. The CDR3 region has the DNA TGCGCCAGCAGCTCATTTGACCGGGACACCGGGGAGCTGTTTTTT. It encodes CASSSFDRDTGELFF.

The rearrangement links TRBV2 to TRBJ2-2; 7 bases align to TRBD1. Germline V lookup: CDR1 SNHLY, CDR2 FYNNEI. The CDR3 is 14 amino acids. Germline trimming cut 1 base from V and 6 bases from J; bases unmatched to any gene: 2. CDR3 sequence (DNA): TGTGCCAGCAGTGAAGGACAGGGACCCGGGGAGCTGTTTTTT. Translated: CASSEGQGPGELFF.

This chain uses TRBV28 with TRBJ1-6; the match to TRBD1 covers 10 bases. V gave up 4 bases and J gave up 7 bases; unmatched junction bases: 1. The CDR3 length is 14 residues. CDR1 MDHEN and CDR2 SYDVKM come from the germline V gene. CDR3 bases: TGTGCCAGCAGTTCGACAGGGGGCAATTCACCCCTCCACTTT. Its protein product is CASSSTGGNSPLHF.

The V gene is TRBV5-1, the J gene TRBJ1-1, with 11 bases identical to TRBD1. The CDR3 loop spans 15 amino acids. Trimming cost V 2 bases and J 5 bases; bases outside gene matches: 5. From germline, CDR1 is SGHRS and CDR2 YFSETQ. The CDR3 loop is CASSLAGTGGTEAFF. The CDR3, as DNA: TGCGCCAGCAGCTTAGCCGGGACAGGGGGAACTGAAGCTTTCTTT.

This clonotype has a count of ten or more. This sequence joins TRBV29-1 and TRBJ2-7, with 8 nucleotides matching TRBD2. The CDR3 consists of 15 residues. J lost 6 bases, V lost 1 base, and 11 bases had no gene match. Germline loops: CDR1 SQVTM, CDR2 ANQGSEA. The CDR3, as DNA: TGCAGCGTTGAAGGGGCGCGGACTAGCTCTTCCGAGCAGTACTTC. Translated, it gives CSVEGARTSSSEQYF.

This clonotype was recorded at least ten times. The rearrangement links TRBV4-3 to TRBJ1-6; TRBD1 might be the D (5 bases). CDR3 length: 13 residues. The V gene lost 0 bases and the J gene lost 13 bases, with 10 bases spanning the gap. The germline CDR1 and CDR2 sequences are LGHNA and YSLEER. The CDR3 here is CASSQEGGNPLHF. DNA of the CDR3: TGCGCCAGCAGCCAAGAGGGGGGTAATCCCCTCCACTTT.

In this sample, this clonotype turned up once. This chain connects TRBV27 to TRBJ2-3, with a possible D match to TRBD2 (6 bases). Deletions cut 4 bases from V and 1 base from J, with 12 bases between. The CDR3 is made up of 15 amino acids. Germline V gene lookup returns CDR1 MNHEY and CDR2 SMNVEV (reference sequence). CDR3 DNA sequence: TGTGCCAGCAGTTACCGGACGGGGGGCACAGATACGCAGTATTTT. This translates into CASSYRTGGTDTQYF.

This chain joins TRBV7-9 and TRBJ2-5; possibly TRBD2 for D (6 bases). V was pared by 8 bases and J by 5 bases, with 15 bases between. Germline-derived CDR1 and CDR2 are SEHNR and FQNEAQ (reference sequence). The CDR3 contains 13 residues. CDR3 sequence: CASGGRDEETQYF. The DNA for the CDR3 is TGTGCCAGCGGCGGGCGGGACGAGGAGACCCAGTACTTC. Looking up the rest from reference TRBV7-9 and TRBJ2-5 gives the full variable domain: DTGVSQNPRHKITKRGQNVTFRCDPISEHNRLYWYRQTLGQGPEFLTYFQNEAQLEKSRLLSDRFSAERPKGSFSTLEIQRTEQGDSAMYLCASGGRDEETQYFGPGTRLLVL.

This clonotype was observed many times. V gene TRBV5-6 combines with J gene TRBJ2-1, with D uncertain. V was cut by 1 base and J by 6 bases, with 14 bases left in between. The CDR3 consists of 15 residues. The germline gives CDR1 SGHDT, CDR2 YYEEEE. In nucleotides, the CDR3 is TGTGCCAGCAGCTTGATTGGGCTAGAGACCAATGAGCAGTTCTTC. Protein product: CASSLIGLETNEQFF.

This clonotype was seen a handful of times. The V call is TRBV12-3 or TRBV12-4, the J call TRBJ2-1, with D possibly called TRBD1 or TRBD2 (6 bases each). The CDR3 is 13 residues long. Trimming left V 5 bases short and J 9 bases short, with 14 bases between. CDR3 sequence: CASSREGGGEQFF. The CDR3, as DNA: TGTGCCAGCAGTCGAGAAGGAGGGGGTGAGCAGTTCTTC.

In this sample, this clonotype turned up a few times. Here the CDR3 DNA reads TGTGCCAGCAGTTTGAGACAGGGGTGGGACGAGCAGTACTTC. This encodes CASSLRQGWDEQYF. V gene TRBV6-5 combines with J gene TRBJ2-7; 8 positions match TRBD1. The CDR3 is 14 amino acids. In germline, CDR1 is MNHEY, CDR2 SVGAGI. After removal of 4 bases from V and 5 bases from J, the junction contained 7 bases not matched to a gene.

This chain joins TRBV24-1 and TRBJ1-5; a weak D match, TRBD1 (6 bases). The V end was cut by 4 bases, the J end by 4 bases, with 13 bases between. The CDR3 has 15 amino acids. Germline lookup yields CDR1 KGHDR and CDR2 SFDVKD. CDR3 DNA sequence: TGTGCCACCAGTGAGGGCAGGGGTGGGAATCAGCCCCAGCATTTT. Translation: CATSEGRGGNQPQHF.

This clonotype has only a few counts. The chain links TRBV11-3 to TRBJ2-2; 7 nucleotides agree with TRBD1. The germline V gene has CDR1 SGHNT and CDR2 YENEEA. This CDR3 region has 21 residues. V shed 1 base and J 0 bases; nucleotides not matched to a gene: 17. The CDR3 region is CASSLVFTGVTPTTNTGELFF. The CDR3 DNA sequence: TGTGCCAGCAGCTTAGTTTTCACAGGGGTGACGCCTACGACGAACACCGGGGAGCTGTTTTTT.

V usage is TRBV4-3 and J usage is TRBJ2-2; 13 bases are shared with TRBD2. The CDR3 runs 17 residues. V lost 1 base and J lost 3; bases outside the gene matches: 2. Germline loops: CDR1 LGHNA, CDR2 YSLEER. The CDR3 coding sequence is TGCGCCAGCAGCCAAGGGACTAGCGGGAGCTACACCGGGGAGCTGTTTTTT. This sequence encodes CASSQGTSGSYTGELFF.

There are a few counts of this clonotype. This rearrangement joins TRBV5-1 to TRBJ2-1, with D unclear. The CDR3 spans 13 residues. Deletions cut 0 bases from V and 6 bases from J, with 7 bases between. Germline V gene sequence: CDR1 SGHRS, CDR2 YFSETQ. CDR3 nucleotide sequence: TGCGCCAGCAGCTTGGGAAGGACCAATGAGCAGTTCTTC. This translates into CASSLGRTNEQFF.

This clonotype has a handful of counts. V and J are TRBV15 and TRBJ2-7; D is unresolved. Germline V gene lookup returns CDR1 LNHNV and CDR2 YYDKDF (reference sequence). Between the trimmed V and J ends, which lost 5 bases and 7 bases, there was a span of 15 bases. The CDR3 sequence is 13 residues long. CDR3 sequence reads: CATSVIFDLEQYF. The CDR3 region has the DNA TGTGCCACCAGCGTGATCTTCGACCTGGAGCAGTACTTC.